The 7 T cell receptor beta chains given below trace back to one sample, sequenced in a study of CD8+ T cells in alopecia areata. Extracted RNA was reverse transcribed into cDNA, the sequencing template. The data were produced by immunoSEQ multiplex PCR, yet TCRdb's version contains in-frame clones alone and is incomplete. In the table there are roughly 250,000 clones, 65% to 70% of which are singletons. The sequenced sample was CD4+ T cells sorted from blood, obtained at week 0. These receptors were obtained from a human donor with alopecia areata.

This chain uses TRBV18 with TRBJ2-7; D may be TRBD1 or TRBD2 (5 bases each). The CDR3 runs to 14 residues. The germline V gene has CDR1 KGHSH and CDR2 LQKENI. V was shortened by 0 bases and J by 3 bases, with 9 bases between the two germline ends. The CDR3 nucleotides are TGTGCCAGCTCACCACCGCTGGGGGACTACGAGCAGTACTTC. It codes for CASSPPLGDYEQYF.

The V call is TRBV7-3, the J call TRBJ2-5; TRBD1 or TRBD2 may be the D gene (5 bases each). V lost 5 bases to trimming and J lost 4 bases, with 17 bases between them. In germline, CDR1 is SGHTA, CDR2 FQGTGA. There are 15 residues in the CDR3. CDR3 sequence reads: CASSAYGTAGETQYF. CDR3 DNA sequence: TGTGCCAGCAGCGCCTACGGGACCGCCGGAGAGACCCAGTACTTC.

The chain recombines TRBV29-1 with TRBJ2-7, with TRBD2 as a possible D gene (5 bases). The CDR3 sequence is 15 residues long. Germline V gene sequence: CDR1 SQVTM, CDR2 ANQGSEA. Trimming pared 0 bases from V and 5 bases from J, leaving 17 bases between. In DNA, the CDR3 is TGCAGCGTTGAAGAACGAGGGATGCATGAGGACGAGCAGTACTTC. Its protein product is CSVEERGMHEDEQYF.

This clone was seen only a few times. The chain links TRBV6-5 to TRBJ1-5, with unresolved D. Between the trimmed V and J ends, which lost 4 bases and 0 bases, there was a span of 10 bases. The germline V gene has CDR1 MNHEY and CDR2 SVGAGI. There are 15 residues in the CDR3. Here the CDR3 DNA reads TGTGCCAGCAGTTTACGGGCCTATAGCAATCAGCCCCAGCATTTT. Translation: CASSLRAYSNQPQHF.

The chain couples TRBV6-6 to TRBJ1-5; 8 bases line up with TRBD1. This CDR3 region has 16 residues. Germline CDR1 MNHNY, CDR2 SVGAGI (reference sequence). The V gene end was trimmed by 6 bases and the J gene end by 1 base; junction bases not matched to a gene: 8. CDR3 sequence: CASSHGQGESNQPQHF. CDR3 nucleotides: TGTGCCAGCAGCCATGGACAGGGCGAGAGCAATCAGCCCCAGCATTTT.

The chain carries TRBV30 and TRBJ1-2, with D tentatively TRBD1 (5 bases). V lost 8 bases and J lost 2, with 12 bases in between. The CDR3 is 12 amino acids. Per germline, CDR1 GTSNPN and CDR2 SVGIG (reference sequence). CDR3 residues: CAQQRGNYGYTF. The CDR3 nucleotides read TGTGCCCAGCAACGGGGGAACTATGGCTACACCTTC.

With regard to this clone: This sample includes further DNA sequences coding for the same CDR3. J is TRBJ1-6 and V is TRBV9; D is undetermined. Between the trimmed V and J ends, which lost 0 bases and 7 bases, there was a span of 8 bases. Germline-derived CDR1 and CDR2 are SGDLS and YYNGEE. The CDR3 has 14 residues. DNA for the CDR3: TGTGCCAGCAGCGTAGGGGGTGCGAATTCACCCCTCCACTTT. This translates into CASSVGGANSPLHF.